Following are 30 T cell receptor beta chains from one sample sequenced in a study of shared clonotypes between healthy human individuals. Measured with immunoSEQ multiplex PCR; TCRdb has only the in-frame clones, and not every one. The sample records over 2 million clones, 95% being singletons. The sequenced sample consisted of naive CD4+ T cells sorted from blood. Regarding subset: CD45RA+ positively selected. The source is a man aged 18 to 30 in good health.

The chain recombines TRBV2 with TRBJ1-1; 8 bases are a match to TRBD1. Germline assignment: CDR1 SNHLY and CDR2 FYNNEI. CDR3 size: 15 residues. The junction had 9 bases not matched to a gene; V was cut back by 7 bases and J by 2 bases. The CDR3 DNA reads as TGTGCCAGCACAACCCAGGGGGCGCGAAACACTGAAGCTTTCTTT. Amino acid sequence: CASTTQGARNTEAFF. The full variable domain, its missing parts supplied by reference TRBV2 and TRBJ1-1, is EPEVTQTPSHQVTQMGQEVILRCVPISNHLYFYWYRQILGQKVEFLVSFYNNEISEKSEIFDDQFSVERPDGSNFTLKIRSTKLEDSAMYFCASTTQGARNTEAFFGQGTRLTVV.

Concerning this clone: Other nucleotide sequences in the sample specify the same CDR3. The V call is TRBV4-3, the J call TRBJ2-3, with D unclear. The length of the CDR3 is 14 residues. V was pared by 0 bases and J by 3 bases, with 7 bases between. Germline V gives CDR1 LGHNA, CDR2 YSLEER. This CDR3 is CASSQDKVTDTQYF. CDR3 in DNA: TGCGCCAGCAGCCAAGACAAGGTGACAGATACGCAGTATTTT.

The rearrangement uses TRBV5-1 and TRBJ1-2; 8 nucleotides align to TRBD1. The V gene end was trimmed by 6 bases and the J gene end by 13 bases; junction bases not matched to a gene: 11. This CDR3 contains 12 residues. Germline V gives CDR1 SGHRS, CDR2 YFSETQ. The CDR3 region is CASNNGQGEGTF. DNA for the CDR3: TGCGCCAGCAACAACGGACAGGGTGAGGGCACCTTC. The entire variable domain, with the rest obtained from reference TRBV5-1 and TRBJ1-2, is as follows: KAGVTQTPRYLIKTRGQQVTLSCSPISGHRSVSWYQQTPGQGLQFLFEYFSETQRNKGNFPGRFSGRQFSNSRSEMNVSTLELGDSALYLCASNNGQGEGTFGSGTRLTVV.

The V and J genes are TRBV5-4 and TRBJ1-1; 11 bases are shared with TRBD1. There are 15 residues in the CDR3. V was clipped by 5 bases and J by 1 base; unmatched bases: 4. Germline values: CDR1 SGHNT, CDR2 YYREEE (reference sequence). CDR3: CASRAGTGGNTEAFF. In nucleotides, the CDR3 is TGTGCCAGCAGAGCCGGGACAGGGGGGAACACTGAAGCTTTCTTT.

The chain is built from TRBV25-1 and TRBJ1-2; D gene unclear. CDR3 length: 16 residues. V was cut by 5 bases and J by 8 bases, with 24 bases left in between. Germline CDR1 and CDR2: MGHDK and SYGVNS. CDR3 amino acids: CASSPPGVGSVVGYTF. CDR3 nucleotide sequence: TGTGCCAGCAGTCCCCCCGGCGTAGGGAGCGTAGTAGGCTACACCTTC.

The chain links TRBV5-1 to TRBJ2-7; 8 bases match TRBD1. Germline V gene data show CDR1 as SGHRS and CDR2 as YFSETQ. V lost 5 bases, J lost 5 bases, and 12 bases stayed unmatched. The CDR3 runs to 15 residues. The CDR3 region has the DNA TGCGCCAGCAGTTTTTATCAGGGGGCTAGCGACGAGCAGTACTTC. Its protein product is CASSFYQGASDEQYF.

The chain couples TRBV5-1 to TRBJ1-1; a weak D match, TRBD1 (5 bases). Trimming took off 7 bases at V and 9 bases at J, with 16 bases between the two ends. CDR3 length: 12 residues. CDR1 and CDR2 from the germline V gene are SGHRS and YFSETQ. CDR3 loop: CASSSGEAKAFF. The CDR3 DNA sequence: TGCGCCAGCTCCTCGGGGGAGGCTAAAGCTTTCTTT.

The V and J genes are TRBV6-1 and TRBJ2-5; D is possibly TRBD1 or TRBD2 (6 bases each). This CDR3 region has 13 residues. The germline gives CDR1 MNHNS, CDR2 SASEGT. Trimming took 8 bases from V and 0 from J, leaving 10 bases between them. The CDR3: CASGGGNQETQYF. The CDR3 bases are TGTGCCAGCGGAGGGGGAAACCAAGAGACCCAGTACTTC.

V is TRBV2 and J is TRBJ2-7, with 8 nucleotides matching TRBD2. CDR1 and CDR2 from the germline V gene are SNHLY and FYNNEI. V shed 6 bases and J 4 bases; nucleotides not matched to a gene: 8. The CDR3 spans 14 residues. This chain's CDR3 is CASRRIAGKYEQYF. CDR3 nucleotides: TGTGCCAGCAGGAGAATAGCGGGAAAATACGAGCAGTACTTC.

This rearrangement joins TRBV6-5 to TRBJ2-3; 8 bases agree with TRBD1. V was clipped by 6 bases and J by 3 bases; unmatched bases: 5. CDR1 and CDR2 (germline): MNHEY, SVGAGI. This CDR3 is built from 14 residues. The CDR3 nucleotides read TGTGCCAGCAGCAGACAGGGGAAGACAGATACGCAGTATTTT. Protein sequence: CASSRQGKTDTQYF.

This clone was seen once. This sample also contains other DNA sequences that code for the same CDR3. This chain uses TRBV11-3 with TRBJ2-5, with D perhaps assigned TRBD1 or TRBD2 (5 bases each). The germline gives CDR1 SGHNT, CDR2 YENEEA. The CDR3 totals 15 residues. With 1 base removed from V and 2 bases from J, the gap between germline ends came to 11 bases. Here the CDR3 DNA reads TGTGCCAGCAGCTTAGGAGGGGACCCTCAAGAGACCCAGTACTTC. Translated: CASSLGGDPQETQYF.

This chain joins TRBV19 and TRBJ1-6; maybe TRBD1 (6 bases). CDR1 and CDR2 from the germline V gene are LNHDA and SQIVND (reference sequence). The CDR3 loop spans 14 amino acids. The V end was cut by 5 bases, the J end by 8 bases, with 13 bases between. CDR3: CASSEQGPHSPLHF. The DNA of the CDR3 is TGTGCCAGTAGTGAACAGGGCCCCCATTCACCCCTCCACTTT.

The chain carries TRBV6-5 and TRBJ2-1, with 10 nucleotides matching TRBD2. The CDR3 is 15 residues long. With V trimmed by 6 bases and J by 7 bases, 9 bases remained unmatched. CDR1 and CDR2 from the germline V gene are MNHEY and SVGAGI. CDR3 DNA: TGTGCCAGCAGCCACACTAGCGGGGCTCCTAATGAGCAGTTCTTC. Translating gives CASSHTSGAPNEQFF.

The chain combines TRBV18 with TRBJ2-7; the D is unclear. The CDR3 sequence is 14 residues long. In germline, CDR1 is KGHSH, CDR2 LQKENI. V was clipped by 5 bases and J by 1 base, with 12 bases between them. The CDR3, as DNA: TGTGCCAGCTCAGAGTTTAGAGAATCCTACGAGCAGTACTTC. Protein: CASSEFRESYEQYF.

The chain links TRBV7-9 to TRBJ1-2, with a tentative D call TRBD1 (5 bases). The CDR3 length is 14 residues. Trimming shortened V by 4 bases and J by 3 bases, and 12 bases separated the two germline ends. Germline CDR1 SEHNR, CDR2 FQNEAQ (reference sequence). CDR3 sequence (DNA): TGTGCCAGCAGCTCATGGGACCGAGACTATGGCTACACCTTC. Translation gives CASSSWDRDYGYTF.

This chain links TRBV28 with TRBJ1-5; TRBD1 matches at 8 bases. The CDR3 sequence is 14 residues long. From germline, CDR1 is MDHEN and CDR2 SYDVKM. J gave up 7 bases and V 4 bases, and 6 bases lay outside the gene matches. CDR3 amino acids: CASSSGQGAQPQHF. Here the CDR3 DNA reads TGTGCCAGCAGTTCTGGACAGGGAGCCCAGCCCCAGCATTTT.

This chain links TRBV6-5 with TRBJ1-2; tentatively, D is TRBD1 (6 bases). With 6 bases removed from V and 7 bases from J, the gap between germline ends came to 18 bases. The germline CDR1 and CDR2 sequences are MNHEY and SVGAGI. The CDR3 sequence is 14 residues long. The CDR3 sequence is CASRAPGGAGGYTF. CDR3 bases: TGTGCCAGCAGGGCGCCGGGGGGCGCGGGTGGCTACACCTTC.

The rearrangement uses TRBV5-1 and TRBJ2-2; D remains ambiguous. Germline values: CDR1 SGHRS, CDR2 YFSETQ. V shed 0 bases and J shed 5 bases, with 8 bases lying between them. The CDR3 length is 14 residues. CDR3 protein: CASSLGQVTGELFF. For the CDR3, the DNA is TGCGCCAGCAGCTTGGGGCAGGTTACCGGGGAGCTGTTTTTT.

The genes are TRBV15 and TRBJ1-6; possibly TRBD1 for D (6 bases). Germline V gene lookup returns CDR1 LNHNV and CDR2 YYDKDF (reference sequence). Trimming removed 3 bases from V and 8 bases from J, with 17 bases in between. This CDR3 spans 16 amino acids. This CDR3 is CATSSVSRGQYSPLHF. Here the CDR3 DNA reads TGTGCCACCAGCAGCGTCTCCAGGGGACAATATTCACCCCTCCACTTT.

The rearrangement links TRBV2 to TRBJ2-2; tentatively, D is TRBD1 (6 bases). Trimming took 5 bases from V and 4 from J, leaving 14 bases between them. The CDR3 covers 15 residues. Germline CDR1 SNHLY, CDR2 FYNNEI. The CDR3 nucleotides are TGTGCCAGCAGTTACCCCAGGGGTCTCACCGGGGAGCTGTTTTTT. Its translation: CASSYPRGLTGELFF.

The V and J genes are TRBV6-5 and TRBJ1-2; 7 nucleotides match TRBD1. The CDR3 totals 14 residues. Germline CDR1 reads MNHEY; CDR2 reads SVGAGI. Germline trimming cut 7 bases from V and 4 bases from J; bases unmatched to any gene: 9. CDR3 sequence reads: CASTRDREGYGYTF. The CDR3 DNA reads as TGTGCCAGCACCCGAGACAGGGAGGGCTATGGCTACACCTTC.

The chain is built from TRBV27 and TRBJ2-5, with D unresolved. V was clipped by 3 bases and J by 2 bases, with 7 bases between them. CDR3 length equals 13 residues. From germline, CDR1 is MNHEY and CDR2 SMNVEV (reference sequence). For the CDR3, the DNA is TGTGCCAGCAGTTTGTTCGGGCAAGAGACCCAGTACTTC. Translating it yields CASSLFGQETQYF.

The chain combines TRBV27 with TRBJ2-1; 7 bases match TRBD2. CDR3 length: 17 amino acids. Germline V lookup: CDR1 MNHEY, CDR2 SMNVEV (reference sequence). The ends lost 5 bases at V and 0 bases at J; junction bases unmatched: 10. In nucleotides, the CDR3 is TGTGCCAGCAGTCGGACGAGCGGGACCAGCTCCTACAATGAGCAGTTCTTC. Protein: CASSRTSGTSSYNEQFF.

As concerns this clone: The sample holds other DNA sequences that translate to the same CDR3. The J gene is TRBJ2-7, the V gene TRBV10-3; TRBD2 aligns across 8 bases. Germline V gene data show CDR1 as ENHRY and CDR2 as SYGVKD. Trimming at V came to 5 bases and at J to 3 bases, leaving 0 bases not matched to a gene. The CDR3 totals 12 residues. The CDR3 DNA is TGTGCCATCAGTACTAGCGGCTACGAGCAGTACTTC. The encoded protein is CAISTSGYEQYF.

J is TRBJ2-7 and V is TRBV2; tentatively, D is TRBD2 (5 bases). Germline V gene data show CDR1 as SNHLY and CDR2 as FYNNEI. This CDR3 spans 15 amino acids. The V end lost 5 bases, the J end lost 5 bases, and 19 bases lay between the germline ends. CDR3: CASSPFLPPGNEQYF. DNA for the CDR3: TGTGCCAGCAGTCCCTTCTTACCGCCGGGGAACGAGCAGTACTTC. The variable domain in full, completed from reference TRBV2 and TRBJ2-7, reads EPEVTQTPSHQVTQMGQEVILRCVPISNHLYFYWYRQILGQKVEFLVSFYNNEISEKSEIFDDQFSVERPDGSNFTLKIRSTKLEDSAMYFCASSPFLPPGNEQYFGPGTRLTVT.

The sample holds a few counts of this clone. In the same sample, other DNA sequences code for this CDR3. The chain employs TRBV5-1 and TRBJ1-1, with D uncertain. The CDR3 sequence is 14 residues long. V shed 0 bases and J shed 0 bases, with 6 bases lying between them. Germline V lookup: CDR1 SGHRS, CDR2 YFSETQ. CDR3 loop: CASSLGGVNTEAFF. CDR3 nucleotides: TGCGCCAGCAGCTTGGGGGGAGTGAACACTGAAGCTTTCTTT. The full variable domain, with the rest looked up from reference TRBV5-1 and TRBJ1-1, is KAGVTQTPRYLIKTRGQQVTLSCSPISGHRSVSWYQQTPGQGLQFLFEYFSETQRNKGNFPGRFSGRQFSNSRSEMNVSTLELGDSALYLCASSLGGVNTEAFFGQGTRLTVV.

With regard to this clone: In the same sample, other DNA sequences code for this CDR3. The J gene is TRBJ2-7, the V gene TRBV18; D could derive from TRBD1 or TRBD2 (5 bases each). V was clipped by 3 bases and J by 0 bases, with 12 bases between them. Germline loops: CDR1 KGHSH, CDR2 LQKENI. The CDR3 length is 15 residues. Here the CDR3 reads CASSPGRGSSYEQYF. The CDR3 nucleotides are TGTGCCAGCTCACCGGGACGGGGCAGCTCCTACGAGCAGTACTTC.

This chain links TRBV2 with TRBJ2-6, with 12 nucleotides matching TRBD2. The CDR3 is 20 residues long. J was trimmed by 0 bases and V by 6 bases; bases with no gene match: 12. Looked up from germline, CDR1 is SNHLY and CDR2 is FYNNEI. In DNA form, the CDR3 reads TGTGCCAGCAGGACCACCGGGACTAGCGGGTCTACCTCTGGGGCCAACGTCCTGACTTTC. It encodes CASRTTGTSGSTSGANVLTF.

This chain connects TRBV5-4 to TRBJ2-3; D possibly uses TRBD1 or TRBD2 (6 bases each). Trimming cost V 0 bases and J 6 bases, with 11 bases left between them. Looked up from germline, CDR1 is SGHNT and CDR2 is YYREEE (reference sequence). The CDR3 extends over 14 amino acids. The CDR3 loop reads CASSLGQAGDTQYF. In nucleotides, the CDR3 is TGTGCCAGCAGCTTGGGACAGGCGGGGGATACGCAGTATTTT.

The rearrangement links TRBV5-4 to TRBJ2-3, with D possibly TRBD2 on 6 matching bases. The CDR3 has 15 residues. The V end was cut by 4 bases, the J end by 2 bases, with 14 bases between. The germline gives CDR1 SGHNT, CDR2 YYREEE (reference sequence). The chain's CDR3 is CASSQTGLYTDTQYF. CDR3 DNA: TGTGCCAGCAGCCAGACGGGACTCTACACAGATACGCAGTATTTT.